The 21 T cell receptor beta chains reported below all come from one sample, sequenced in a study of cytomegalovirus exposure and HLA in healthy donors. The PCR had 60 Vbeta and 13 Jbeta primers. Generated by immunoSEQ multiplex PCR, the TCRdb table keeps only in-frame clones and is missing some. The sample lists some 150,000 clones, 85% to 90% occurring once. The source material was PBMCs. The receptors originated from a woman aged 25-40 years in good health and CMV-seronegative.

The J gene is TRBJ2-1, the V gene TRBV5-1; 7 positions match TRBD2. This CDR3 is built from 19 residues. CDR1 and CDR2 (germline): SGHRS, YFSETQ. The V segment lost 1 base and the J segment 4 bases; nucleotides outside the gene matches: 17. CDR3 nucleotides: TGCGCCAGCAGCTTGCCCTTGAGAGTCGGGCTAGCGGCTTACAATGAGCAGTTCTTC. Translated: CASSLPLRVGLAAYNEQFF.

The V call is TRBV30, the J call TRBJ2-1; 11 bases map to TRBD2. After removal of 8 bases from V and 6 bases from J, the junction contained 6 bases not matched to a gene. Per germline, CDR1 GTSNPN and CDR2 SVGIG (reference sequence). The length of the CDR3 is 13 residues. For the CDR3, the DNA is TGTGCCCAAACTAGCGGGGGCTTCAATGAGCAGTTCTTC. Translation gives CAQTSGGFNEQFF.

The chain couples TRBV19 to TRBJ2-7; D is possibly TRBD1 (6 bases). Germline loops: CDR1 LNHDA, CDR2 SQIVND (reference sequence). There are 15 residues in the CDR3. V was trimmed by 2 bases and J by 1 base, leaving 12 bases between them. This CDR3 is CASSISGETSYEQYF. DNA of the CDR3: TGTGCCAGTAGTATATCAGGGGAGACATCCTACGAGCAGTACTTC.

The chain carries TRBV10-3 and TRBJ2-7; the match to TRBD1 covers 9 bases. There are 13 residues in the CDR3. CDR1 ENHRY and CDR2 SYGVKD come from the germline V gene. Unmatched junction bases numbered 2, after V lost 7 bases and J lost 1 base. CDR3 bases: TGTGCCATCACGGGACAGGGATCCTACGAGCAGTACTTC. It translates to CAITGQGSYEQYF.

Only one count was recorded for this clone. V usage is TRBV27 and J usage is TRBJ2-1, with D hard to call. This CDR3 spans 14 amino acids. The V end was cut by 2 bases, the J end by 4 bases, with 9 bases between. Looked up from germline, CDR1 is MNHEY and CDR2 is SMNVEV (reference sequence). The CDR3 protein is CASSLGVRYNEQFF. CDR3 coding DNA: TGTGCCAGCAGTTTAGGTGTCCGGTACAATGAGCAGTTCTTC.

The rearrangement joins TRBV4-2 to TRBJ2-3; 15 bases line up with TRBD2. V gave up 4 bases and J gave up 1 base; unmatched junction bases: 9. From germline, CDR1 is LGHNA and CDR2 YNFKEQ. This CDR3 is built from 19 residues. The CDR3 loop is CASSLGLAGGPTRTDTQYF. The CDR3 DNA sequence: TGTGCCAGCAGCCTCGGACTAGCGGGAGGGCCAACCCGCACAGATACGCAGTATTTT.

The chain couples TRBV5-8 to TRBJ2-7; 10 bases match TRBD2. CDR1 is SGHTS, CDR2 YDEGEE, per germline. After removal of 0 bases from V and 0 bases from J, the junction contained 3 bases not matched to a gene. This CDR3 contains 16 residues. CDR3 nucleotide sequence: TGTGCCAGCAGCTTGGTAGCGGGGGGTTACTCCTACGAGCAGTACTTC. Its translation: CASSLVAGGYSYEQYF.

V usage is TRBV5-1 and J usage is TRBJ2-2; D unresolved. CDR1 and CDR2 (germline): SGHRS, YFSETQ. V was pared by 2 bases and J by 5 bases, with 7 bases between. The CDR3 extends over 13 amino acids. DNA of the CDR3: TGCGCCAGCAGCTTTTCAGGTACCGGGGAGCTGTTTTTT. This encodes CASSFSGTGELFF.

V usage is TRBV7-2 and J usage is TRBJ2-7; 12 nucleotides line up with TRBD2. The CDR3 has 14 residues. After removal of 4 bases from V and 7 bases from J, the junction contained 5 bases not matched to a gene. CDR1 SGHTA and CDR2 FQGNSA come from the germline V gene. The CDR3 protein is CASSSTSGRYEQYF. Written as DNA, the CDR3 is TGTGCCAGCAGCTCGACTAGCGGGAGATATGAGCAGTACTTC.

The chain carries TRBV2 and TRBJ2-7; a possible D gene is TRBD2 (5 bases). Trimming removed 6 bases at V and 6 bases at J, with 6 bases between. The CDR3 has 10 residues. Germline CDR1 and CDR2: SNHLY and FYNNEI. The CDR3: CASRRVEQYF. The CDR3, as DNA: TGTGCCAGCAGGAGGGTCGAGCAGTACTTC.

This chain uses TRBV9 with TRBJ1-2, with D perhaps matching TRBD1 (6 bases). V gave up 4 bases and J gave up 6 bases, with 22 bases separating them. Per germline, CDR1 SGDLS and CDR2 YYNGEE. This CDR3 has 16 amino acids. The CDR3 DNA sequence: TGTGCCAGCAGCCCCGAATTGAGACAGGTGAGGGATGGCTACACCTTC. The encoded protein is CASSPELRQVRDGYTF. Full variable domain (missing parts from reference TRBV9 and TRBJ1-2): DSGVTQTPKHLITATGQRVTLRCSPRSGDLSVYWYQQSLDQGLQFLIQYYNGEERAKGNILERFSAQQFPDLHSELNLSSLELGDSALYFCASSPELRQVRDGYTFGSGTRLTVV.

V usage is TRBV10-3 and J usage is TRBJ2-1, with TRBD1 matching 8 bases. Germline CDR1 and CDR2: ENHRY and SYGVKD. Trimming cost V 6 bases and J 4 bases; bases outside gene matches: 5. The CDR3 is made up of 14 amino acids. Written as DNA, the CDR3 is TGTGCCATCAGCCCGACAGGGGAGTACAATGAGCAGTTCTTC. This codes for CAISPTGEYNEQFF.

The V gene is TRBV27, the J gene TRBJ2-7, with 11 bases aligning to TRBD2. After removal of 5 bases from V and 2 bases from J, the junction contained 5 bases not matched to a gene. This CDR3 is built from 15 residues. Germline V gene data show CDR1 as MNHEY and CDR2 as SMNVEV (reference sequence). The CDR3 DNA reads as TGTGCCAGCAGTCCAACGGGACTAGCGGCCTACGAGCAGTACTTC. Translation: CASSPTGLAAYEQYF.

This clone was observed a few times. The CDR3 DNA reads as TGCGCCAGCAGCGAGGACAACTCTGGAAACACCATATATTTT. Translating gives CASSEDNSGNTIYF. The V and J genes are TRBV5-1 and TRBJ1-3; D possibly corresponds to TRBD1 (5 bases). V dropped 4 bases and J dropped 0 bases, with 8 bases sitting between them. Germline values: CDR1 SGHRS, CDR2 YFSETQ. The CDR3 has 14 amino acids. The whole variable domain, filled in from reference TRBV5-1 and TRBJ1-3, reads KAGVTQTPRYLIKTRGQQVTLSCSPISGHRSVSWYQQTPGQGLQFLFEYFSETQRNKGNFPGRFSGRQFSNSRSEMNVSTLELGDSALYLCASSEDNSGNTIYFGEGSWLTVV.

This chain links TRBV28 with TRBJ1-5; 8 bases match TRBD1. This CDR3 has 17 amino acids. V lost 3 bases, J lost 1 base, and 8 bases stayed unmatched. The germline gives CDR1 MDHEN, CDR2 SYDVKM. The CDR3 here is CASSFFLQGASNQPQHF. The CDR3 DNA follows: TGTGCCAGCAGTTTTTTTCTCCAGGGGGCCAGCAATCAGCCCCAGCATTTT. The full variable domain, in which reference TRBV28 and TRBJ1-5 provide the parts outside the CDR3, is DVKVTQSSRYLVKRTGEKVFLECVQDMDHENMFWYRQDPGLGLRLIYFSYDVKMKEKGDIPEGYSVSREKKERFSLILESASTNQTSMYLCASSFFLQGASNQPQHFGDGTRLSIL.

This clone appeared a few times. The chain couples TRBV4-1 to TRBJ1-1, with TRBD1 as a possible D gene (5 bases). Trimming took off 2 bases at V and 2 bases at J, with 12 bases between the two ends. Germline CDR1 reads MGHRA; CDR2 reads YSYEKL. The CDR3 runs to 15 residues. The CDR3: CASSQIGRGNTEAFF. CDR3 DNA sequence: TGCGCCAGCAGCCAAATCGGGAGGGGTAACACTGAAGCTTTCTTT.

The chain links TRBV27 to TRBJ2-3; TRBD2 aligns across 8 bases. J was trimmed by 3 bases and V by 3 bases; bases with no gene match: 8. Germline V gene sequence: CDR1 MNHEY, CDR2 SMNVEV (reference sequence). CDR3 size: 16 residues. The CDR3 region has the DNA TGTGCCAGCAGTTTGTACAGCGGGAGCATAACAGATACGCAGTATTTT. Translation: CASSLYSGSITDTQYF.

This CDR3 is CASSLATGPNTGELFF. CDR3 in DNA: TGTGCCAGCAGCTTAGCGACAGGACCAAATACCGGGGAGCTGTTTTTT. The chain couples TRBV7-7 to TRBJ2-2; possible D gene TRBD1, 6 bases. The V end lost 0 bases, the J end lost 5 bases, and 13 bases lay between the germline ends. This CDR3 is built from 16 residues. Germline values: CDR1 SSHAT, CDR2 FNYEAQ (reference sequence). Based on the CDR3 plus reference TRBV7-7 and TRBJ2-2, the full variable domain is GAGVSQSPRYKVTKRGQDVTLRCDPISSHATLYWYQQALGQGPEFLTYFNYEAQPDKSGLPSDRFSAERPEGSISTLTIQRTEQRDSAMYRCASSLATGPNTGELFFGEGSRLTVL.

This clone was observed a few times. The CDR3 here is CATSSRRTGDGYTF. CDR3 in DNA: TGTGCCACCAGCAGCAGGAGGACAGGGGACGGCTACACCTTC. The chain carries TRBV15 and TRBJ1-2; TRBD1 matches 9 bases. The CDR3 loop spans 14 amino acids. The V segment lost 3 bases and the J segment 8 bases; nucleotides outside the gene matches: 7. Looked up from germline, CDR1 is LNHNV and CDR2 is YYDKDF (reference sequence).

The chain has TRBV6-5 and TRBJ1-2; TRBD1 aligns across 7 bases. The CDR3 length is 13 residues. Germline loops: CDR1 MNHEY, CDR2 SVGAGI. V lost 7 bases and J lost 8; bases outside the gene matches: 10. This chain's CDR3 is CASTAGQAYGYTF. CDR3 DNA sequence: TGTGCCAGCACCGCAGGACAGGCCTACGGCTACACCTTC.

The CDR3 coding sequence is TGCGCCAGCAGCCAAATGGGTGGGAGGGCCTACGAGCAGTACTTC. This gives the protein CASSQMGGRAYEQYF. The V and J genes are TRBV4-1 and TRBJ2-7; 7 positions agree with TRBD2. Germline lookup yields CDR1 MGHRA and CDR2 YSYEKL. The length of the CDR3 is 15 residues. The trim removed 2 bases at V and 2 bases at J, leaving 6 bases unmatched.